This is a list of T cell receptor beta chains from one sample in a study of beta chain features in type 1 diabetes. The table came from immunoSEQ multiplex PCR; TCRdb's copy has only in-frame clones and leaves some out. This table holds roughly 40,000 clones, roughly 49% found once. The sample comprised central memory CD4+ T cells from blood. All receptors derive from a young woman in good health. CDR3s include the opening cysteine and the closing phenylalanine or tryptophan. Each record gives: clone size, V gene, J gene, D gene, CDR3 protein, CDR3 DNA. The D gene is left open where the match is weak. Some rows have no size entry. The others give once, few or many, or a class for an expanded clone.

size: once; V: TRBV11-2; J: TRBJ2-3; D: TRBD1; CDR3: CASSLGGLGQGTDTQYF; DNA: TGTGCCAGCAGCTTAGGGGGATTGGGACAGGGCACAGATACGCAGTATTTT
size: -; V: TRBV6-5; J: TRBJ1-2; D: -; CDR3: CASSRGAGDYGYTF; DNA: TGTGCCAGCAGTCGGGGGGCGGGGGACTATGGCTACACCTTC
size: -; V: TRBV28; J: TRBJ1-1; D: TRBD1; CDR3: CASSPTGWTEAFF; DNA: TGTGCCAGCAGTCCGACAGGGTGGACTGAAGCTTTCTTT
size: -; V: TRBV7-6; J: TRBJ1-3; D: -; CDR3: CASSLTGLDTIYF; DNA: TGTGCCAGCAGCCTTACAGGGTTAGACACCATATATTTT
size: -; V: TRBV29-1; J: TRBJ2-7; D: TRBD1; CDR3: CSVEKGQGYEQYF; DNA: TGCAGCGTTGAAAAGGGACAGGGTTACGAGCAGTACTTC
size: few; V: TRBV27; J: TRBJ2-5; D: -; CDR3: CASSTQEGPRRETQYF; DNA: TGTGCCAGCAGTACCCAGGAGGGTCCAAGGAGGGAGACCCAGTACTTC
size: few; V: TRBV29-1; J: TRBJ2-7; D: -; CDR3: CTLEPDSSYEQYF; DNA: TGCACCCTGGAACCGGACAGTTCCTACGAGCAGTACTTC
size: -; V: TRBV4-2; J: TRBJ1-2; D: -; CDR3: CASSHPTGGYTF; DNA: TGTGCCAGCAGCCATCCAACGGGTGGCTACACCTTC
size: few; V: TRBV5-1; J: TRBJ2-1; D: TRBD2; CDR3: CASSLGPPGRGREEHNEQFF; DNA: TGCGCCAGCAGCTTGGGACCACCCGGGCGGGGGCGGGAGGAACACAATGAGCAGTTCTTC
size: -; V: TRBV5-1; J: TRBJ2-5; D: -; CDR3: CASSLEATETQYF; DNA: TGTGCCAGCAGCTTGGAAGCCACTGAGACCCAGTACTTC
size: -; V: TRBV5-6; J: TRBJ2-1; D: -; CDR3: CASSYGLDNEQFF; DNA: TGTGCCAGCAGCTACGGACTGGACAATGAGCAGTTCTTC
size: -; V: TRBV5-1; J: TRBJ2-7; D: TRBD2; CDR3: CASRSTSGTFSYEQYF; DNA: TGCGCCAGCAGATCTACTAGCGGAACTTTCTCCTACGAGCAGTACTTC
size: -; V: TRBV30; J: TRBJ2-1; D: -; CDR3: CAWRGGARHEQFF; DNA: TGTGCCTGGAGGGGGGGGGCCAGACATGAGCAGTTCTTC
size: few; V: TRBV5-1; J: TRBJ2-5; D: -; CDR3: CASSLETPQETQYF; DNA: TGCGCCAGCAGCTTGGAGACACCTCAAGAGACCCAGTACTTC
size: few; V: TRBV5-1; J: TRBJ1-4; D: TRBD1; CDR3: CASNRGEWQNEKLFF; DNA: TGCGCCAGCAACAGGGGCGAGTGGCAGAATGAAAAACTGTTTTTT
size: few; V: TRBV7-3; J: TRBJ2-5; D: TRBD2; CDR3: CASSLMPLAGVQETQYF; DNA: TGTGCCAGCAGCTTAATGCCACTAGCGGGAGTACAAGAGACCCAGTACTTC
size: few; V: TRBV7-9; J: TRBJ2-1; D: TRBD2; CDR3: CASSLEAGLAGLYNEQFF; DNA: TGTGCCAGCAGCTTAGAGGCCGGACTAGCGGGTCTTTACAATGAGCAGTTCTTC
size: once; V: TRBV14; J: TRBJ1-2; D: -; CDR3: CASSQGANYGYTF; DNA: TGTGCCAGCAGCCAGGGGGCAAACTATGGCTACACCTTC
size: -; V: TRBV30; J: TRBJ2-3; D: -; CDR3: CAWSWRPTTDTQYF; DNA: TGTGCCTGGAGTTGGAGGCCTACCACAGATACGCAGTATTTT
size: -; V: TRBV11-2; J: TRBJ2-2; D: TRBD1; CDR3: CASSLIQGATGELFF; DNA: TGTGCCAGCAGCTTAATCCAGGGGGCAACCGGGGAGCTGTTTTTT
size: once; V: TRBV5-1; J: TRBJ1-6; D: -; CDR3: CATRQETNSPLHF; DNA: TGCGCCACCCGACAGGAAACAAATTCACCCCTCCACTTT
size: -; V: TRBV30; J: TRBJ1-1; D: -; CDR3: CAWSPGVNTEAFF; DNA: TGTGCCTGGAGCCCAGGGGTCAACACTGAAGCTTTCTTT
size: -; V: TRBV7-9; J: TRBJ1-1; D: TRBD1; CDR3: CASSRGAGGNTEAFF; DNA: TGTGCCAGCAGCCGCGGGGCAGGGGGTAACACTGAAGCTTTCTTT
size: -; V: TRBV2; J: TRBJ2-3; D: TRBD2; CDR3: CASLGGGAGDTQYF; DNA: TGTGCCAGCTTGGGCGGGGGGGCCGGAGATACGCAGTATTTT
size: -; V: TRBV5-1; J: TRBJ2-1; D: TRBD2; CDR3: CASSGKSGGALNEQFF; DNA: TGCGCCAGCAGCGGAAAGAGCGGGGGGGCCCTTAATGAGCAGTTCTTC
size: -; V: TRBV15; J: TRBJ2-1; D: TRBD2; CDR3: CATSRNAGTSGFNEQFF; DNA: TGTGCCACCAGCAGGAATGCCGGGACTAGCGGATTCAATGAGCAGTTCTTC
size: -; V: TRBV5-1; J: TRBJ2-3; D: TRBD2; CDR3: CASSLLAGATDTQYF; DNA: TGCGCCAGCAGCTTATTAGCGGGAGCCACAGATACGCAGTATTTT
size: -; V: TRBV5-1; J: TRBJ2-7; D: TRBD2; CDR3: CASSVLAGGHEQYF; DNA: TGCGCCAGCAGCGTTCTAGCGGGAGGGCACGAGCAGTACTTC
size: -; V: TRBV7-2; J: TRBJ1-6; D: -; CDR3: CASSLGTGLGSPLHF; DNA: TGTGCCAGCAGCTTAGGGACGGGGTTAGGTTCACCCCTCCACTTT
size: few; V: TRBV7-9; J: TRBJ2-7; D: TRBD1; CDR3: CASSYAGTGVPYEQYF; DNA: TGTGCCAGCAGTTATGCCGGGACAGGGGTTCCCTACGAGCAGTACTTC
size: once; V: TRBV5-1; J: TRBJ1-1; D: -; CDR3: CASSLAGGHMNTEAFF; DNA: TGCGCCAGCAGCTTGGCCGGGGGGCACATGAACACTGAAGCTTTCTTT
size: -; V: TRBV5-1; J: TRBJ2-2; D: TRBD2; CDR3: CASSLKLAGGTNTGELFF; DNA: TGCGCCAGCAGCTTGAAATTAGCGGGAGGGACGAACACCGGGGAGCTGTTTTTT
size: -; V: TRBV2; J: TRBJ2-3; D: TRBD2; CDR3: CASNREGTDTQYF; DNA: TGTGCCAGCAATCGGGAGGGCACAGATACGCAGTATTTT
size: -; V: TRBV30; J: TRBJ2-2; D: TRBD2; CDR3: CAWRGLAVNTGELFF; DNA: TGTGCCTGGAGGGGACTAGCGGTTAACACCGGGGAGCTGTTTTTT
size: -; V: TRBV28; J: TRBJ2-7; D: TRBD2; CDR3: CASRGSGGTYEQYF; DNA: TGTGCCAGCAGGGGTAGCGGGGGCACCTACGAGCAGTACTTC
size: few; V: TRBV6-1; J: TRBJ2-7; D: -; CDR3: CASRITGHYEQYF; DNA: TGTGCCAGCAGGATTACAGGCCACTACGAGCAGTACTTC
size: -; V: TRBV2; J: TRBJ2-1; D: TRBD2; CDR3: CASRGTSGRSYNEQFF; DNA: TGTGCCAGCAGAGGGACTAGCGGGCGATCTTACAATGAGCAGTTCTTC
size: -; V: TRBV19; J: TRBJ2-7; D: TRBD1; CDR3: CASSPGTASSYEQYF; DNA: TGTGCCAGTAGTCCCGGGACAGCGAGCTCCTACGAGCAGTACTTC
size: -; V: TRBV10-3; J: TRBJ1-5; D: -; CDR3: CAISELISNQPQHF; DNA: TGTGCCATCAGTGAGTTAATCAGCAATCAGCCCCAGCATTTT
size: few; V: TRBV13; J: TRBJ2-2; D: TRBD2; CDR3: CASRGISGRSAGELFF; DNA: TGTGCCAGCAGGGGGATTAGCGGGAGAAGTGCCGGGGAGCTGTTTTTT
size: -; V: TRBV5-6; J: TRBJ1-3; D: -; CDR3: CASSLFQGNLGNTIYF; DNA: TGTGCCAGCAGCTTGTTCCAGGGGAATCTCGGAAACACCATATATTTT
size: -; V: TRBV18; J: TRBJ1-1; D: -; CDR3: CASSPFQWGPMNTEAFF; DNA: TGTGCCAGCTCACCATTCCAGTGGGGGCCGATGAACACTGAAGCTTTCTTT